Listed below are T cell receptor beta chains from one sample, sequenced in a study of cytomegalovirus exposure and HLA in healthy donors. Profiled with immunoSEQ multiplex PCR; TCRdb holds only in-frame clones, not every one. The repertoire includes around 140,000 clones, under 75% of them detected once, and roughly 2.5% sits in the top ten. Sequenced input: PBMCs. These receptors were obtained from a woman in her thirties or forties in good health and CMV-seronegative. CDR3s include the opening cysteine and the closing phenylalanine or tryptophan. The D gene is left open where the match is weak. Clone size is given for some rows only: seen once, a few or many times, or a class if the clone is expanded.

d_gene	v_gene	j_gene	abundance	CDR3nt	CDR3aa
NA	TRBV7-9	TRBJ1-1	NA	TGTGCCAGCAGCTTAATTACACGCCTGAACACTGAAGCTTTCTTT	CASSLITRLNTEAFF
TRBD1	TRBV13	TRBJ2-5	NA	TGTGCCAGCACGAAGTCGAGGACAGGGGGGGAAGAGACCCAGTACTTC	CASTKSRTGGEETQYF
TRBD1	TRBV5-8	TRBJ1-2	NA	TGTGCCAGCAGCGGTCGGGACAGCCAGATCTATGGCTACACCTTC	CASSGRDSQIYGYTF
NA	TRBV5-4	TRBJ1-1	once	TGTGCCAGCAGCAATCTCAGGGTTTCGGGAGGAACTGAAGCTTTCTTT	CASSNLRVSGGTEAFF
TRBD1	TRBV7-2	TRBJ1-1	NA	TGTGCCAGCAGCCAGGGACAGTCGAACACTGAAGCTTTCTTT	CASSQGQSNTEAFF
NA	TRBV20-1	TRBJ1-1	NA	TGCAGTGCTTATAGGACAGTAGCTTTCTTT	CSAYRTVAFF
NA	TRBV7-9	TRBJ2-7	NA	TGTGCCAGCAGCTTAGACCCCTACTACGAGCAGTACTTC	CASSLDPYYEQYF
NA	TRBV30	TRBJ1-3	NA	TGTGCCTGGAGACCGGCGGCAGGGGGAAACACCATATATTTT	CAWRPAAGGNTIYF
TRBD1	TRBV7-2	TRBJ1-5	few	TGTGCCAGCAGACGAACGCTGGGACAGATCAATCAGCCCCAGCATTTT	CASRRTLGQINQPQHF
TRBD1	TRBV7-9	TRBJ2-1	NA	TGTGCCAGCAGCCAGACGGGACAGGGGTACAATGAGCAGTTCTTC	CASSQTGQGYNEQFF
NA	TRBV18	TRBJ1-4	NA	TGTGCCAGCTCACCGGGACTGACGGGGCTTAATGAAAAACTGTTTTTT	CASSPGLTGLNEKLFF
NA	TRBV6-1	TRBJ1-5	NA	TGTGCCAGCAGTGACAGAAGCAATCAGCCCCAGCATTTT	CASSDRSNQPQHF
TRBD1	TRBV18	TRBJ1-2	NA	TGTGCCAGCTCACCCGGGACAGAGGCCTATGGCTACACCTTC	CASSPGTEAYGYTF
TRBD1	TRBV5-1	TRBJ2-1	NA	TGCGCCAGCAGCCGGACAGGGGGGGCCTACAATGAGCAGTTCTTC	CASSRTGGAYNEQFF
NA	TRBV7-3	TRBJ2-2	NA	TGTGCCAGCAGCTTAAACGCCGCAGGAACCGGGGAGCTGTTTTTT	CASSLNAAGTGELFF
NA	TRBV5-1	TRBJ2-1	NA	TGCGCCAGCAGCCTGCTACAGGATGAGCAGTTCTTC	CASSLLQDEQFF
NA	TRBV6-4	TRBJ1-1	few	TGTGCCAGCAGTGTCACAAGGAACACTGAAGCTTTCTTT	CASSVTRNTEAFF
TRBD2	TRBV27	TRBJ2-1	NA	TGTGCCAGCAGTTCCACTAGCGGTTACAATGAGCAGTTCTTC	CASSSTSGYNEQFF
NA	TRBV10-3	TRBJ1-2	few	TGTGCCATCAGTGGGGGCAGCCCAGGCTACACCTTC	CAISGGSPGYTF
TRBD1	TRBV7-2	TRBJ2-5	NA	TGTGCCAGCAGCCCCGGGACAGGGCTTGGTGAGACCCAGTACTTC	CASSPGTGLGETQYF
TRBD1	TRBV30	TRBJ2-2	NA	TGTGCCTGGAGGGAGGGACAGGCTCCGAACACCGGGGAGCTGTTTTTT	CAWREGQAPNTGELFF
TRBD2	TRBV28	TRBJ2-3	NA	TGTGCCAGCAGTTCGCGGGGGGGCAGTGGAGATACGCAGTATTTT	CASSSRGGSGDTQYF
NA	TRBV12-2	TRBJ1-5	NA	TGTGCAAGTCGCTCCAGCGGAGACTGCACAGGGGGAAGTAATCAGCCCCAGCATTTT	CASRSSGDCTGGSNQPQHF
NA	TRBV27	TRBJ1-4	NA	TGTGCCAGCAAAAGCGCAACTAATGAAAAACTGTTTTTT	CASKSATNEKLFF
TRBD1	TRBV9	TRBJ1-3	NA	TGTGCCAGCAGCGGGTCCGGGACAGGAGGAAACACCATATATTTT	CASSGSGTGGNTIYF